The 22 T cell receptor beta chains below all came from one sample that was sequenced in a study of CD8+CD57+ T cells in acquired aplastic anemia. The study profiled TCR beta VDJ and CDR3 using genomic DNA as template. MiXCR, run by TCRdb on the reads, gives a single entry per CDR3 protein. The sample shows roughly 150,000 distinct CDR3 sequences, 40% to 55% of them seen only once. Patients sequenced had flow cytometry evidence of CD8+CD57+ cell expansion. The sequenced material came from sorted CD4+, CD8+, or CD8+CD57+ T cells (not recorded which) from PBMCs. The receptors were sampled from a human donor with aplastic anemia.

The genes are TRBV7-9 and TRBJ1-2, with 9 bases matching TRBD1. Germline V gene lookup returns CDR1 SEHNR and CDR2 FQNEAQ (reference sequence). V was pared by 4 bases and J by 8 bases, with 5 bases of the junction left unmatched. There are 13 residues in the CDR3. DNA for the CDR3: TGTGCCAGCAGCTCCGGACAGGGGCAAGGCTACACCTTC. Translated, it gives CASSSGQGQGYTF.

The chain carries TRBV10-3 and TRBJ1-5; 10 bases agree with TRBD1. Trimming removed 8 bases from V and 0 bases from J; junction bases left unmatched: 7. The CDR3 contains 16 residues. The germline CDR1 and CDR2 sequences are ENHRY and SYGVKD. DNA for the CDR3: TGTGCCATCTCGAGGACAGGGGGGGATAGCAATCAGCCCCAGCATTTT. As protein: CAISRTGGDSNQPQHF.

This clonotype was picked up one time. The V call is TRBV20-1, the J call TRBJ2-5, with D perhaps TRBD2 (5 bases). The CDR3 is 12 amino acids. CDR1 and CDR2 (germline): DFQATT, SNEGSKA (reference sequence). The germline V and J ends were trimmed by 5 bases and 9 bases, with 16 bases remaining between them. The CDR3 protein is CSAVSSNGAQYF. The CDR3, as DNA: TGCAGTGCTGTGTCCTCGAACGGGGCCCAGTACTTC.

This clonotype came up many times. The CDR3 region has the DNA TGTGCCAGTAGTAGGTCCCCACAGACAGAAACTGAAGCTTTCTTT. It translates to CASSRSPQTETEAFF. The rearrangement uses TRBV19 and TRBJ1-1, with D perhaps TRBD1 (5 bases). Trimming cost V 4 bases and J 5 bases, with 17 bases left between them. Germline V gene lookup returns CDR1 LNHDA and CDR2 SQIVND (reference sequence). The CDR3 has 15 amino acids.

Ten or more counts support this clonotype. The chain employs TRBV7-9 and TRBJ2-7; D gene uncertain. Between the trimmed V and J ends, which lost 1 base and 2 bases, there was a span of 9 bases. Germline V gene sequence: CDR1 SEHNR, CDR2 FQNEAQ (reference sequence). This CDR3 has 14 residues. CDR3 in amino acids: CASSLVASTYEQYF. The CDR3, as DNA: TGTGCCAGCAGCTTAGTAGCCTCGACCTACGAGCAGTACTTC.

The chain uses TRBV20-1 and TRBJ1-2, with TRBD1 as a possible D gene (5 bases). V was shortened by 3 bases and J by 5 bases, with 7 bases between the two germline ends. The germline V gene has CDR1 DFQATT and CDR2 SNEGSKA (reference sequence). The CDR3 spans 11 residues. Here the CDR3 reads CSARGRYGYTF. In nucleotides, the CDR3 is TGCAGTGCTAGGGGACGATATGGCTACACCTTC.

This clonotype was recorded a few times. This chain joins TRBV27 and TRBJ1-2; D is undetermined. Per germline, CDR1 MNHEY and CDR2 SMNVEV (reference sequence). The length of the CDR3 is 13 residues. Trimming left V 0 bases short and J 8 bases short, with 10 bases between. CDR3 sequence (DNA): TGTGCCAGCAGTTTATCCAGACAAGACGGCTACACCTTC. Translating it yields CASSLSRQDGYTF.

A word on this clonotype: A read error may be the cause here, since a much bigger clone is one base away. CDR3 bases: TGTGCCAGCAGTTCGCTGGCGGGCAGCAGGGGGTATCGGCCCCAGCATTTT. It translates to CASSSLAGSRGYRPQHF. This chain uses TRBV6-5 with TRBJ1-5, with 7 bases identical to TRBD1. CDR3 length: 17 residues. V dropped 4 bases and J dropped 9; count of bases not matched to a gene: 18. CDR1 MNHEY and CDR2 SVGAGI come from the germline V gene.

This chain links TRBV20-1 with TRBJ2-7; TRBD1 agrees at 9 bases. The V segment lost 6 bases and the J segment 2 bases; nucleotides outside the gene matches: 2. The CDR3 covers 12 residues. Germline V gives CDR1 DFQATT, CDR2 SNEGSKA (reference sequence). The CDR3 sequence: CSAGTGTYEQYF. CDR3 DNA sequence: TGCAGTGCAGGGACAGGGACCTACGAGCAGTACTTC.

The table lists this clonotype with a few counts. The V call is TRBV5-1, the J call TRBJ2-7; a possible D gene is TRBD2 (5 bases). V gave up 0 bases and J gave up 3 bases, with 10 bases separating them. In germline, CDR1 is SGHRS, CDR2 YFSETQ. The CDR3 contains 14 residues. This chain's CDR3 is CASSLAGYNYEQYF. As DNA, the CDR3 is TGCGCCAGCAGCTTGGCGGGGTATAACTACGAGCAGTACTTC.

The V call is TRBV19, the J call TRBJ2-3, with D unresolved. The CDR3 extends over 14 amino acids. The germline V gene encodes CDR1 LNHDA and CDR2 SQIVND (reference sequence). Trimming left V 6 bases short and J 1 base short, with 11 bases between. The CDR3 is CASRVGMGTDTQYF. Written as DNA, the CDR3 is TGTGCCAGTAGAGTGGGGATGGGCACAGATACGCAGTATTTT. Variable domain in full (rest from reference TRBV19 and TRBJ2-3): DGGITQSPKYLFRKEGQNVTLSCEQNLNHDAMYWYRQDPGQGLRLIYYSQIVNDFQKGDIAEGYSVSREKKESFPLTVTSAQKNPTAFYLCASRVGMGTDTQYFGPGTRLTVL.

The chain couples TRBV9 to TRBJ1-6; D uncertain. Germline values: CDR1 SGDLS, CDR2 YYNGEE. The CDR3 runs 17 residues. V shed 0 bases and J shed 6 bases, with 16 bases lying between them. DNA of the CDR3: TGTGCCAGCAGCGTAGGGTTGGGGATCTCGGGTAATTCACCCCTCCACTTT. Translated: CASSVGLGISGNSPLHF.

To note about this clonotype: This may stem from a read error, because a much larger clone lies one nucleotide away. J is TRBJ2-1 and V is TRBV29-1, with 8 nucleotides matching TRBD1. The CDR3 has 13 residues. Germline V lookup: CDR1 SQVTM, CDR2 ANQGSEA. Here the CDR3 DNA reads TGCAGCGTTCGACAGGGGTCCTACAGTGAGCAGTTCTTC. Translating it yields CSVRQGSYSEQFF.

This clonotype was seen at least ten times. The J gene is TRBJ1-1, the V gene TRBV20-1; 10 bases fit TRBD1. Germline CDR1 DFQATT, CDR2 SNEGSKA (reference sequence). J was trimmed by 7 bases and V by 5 bases; bases with no gene match: 10. The CDR3 is made up of 14 amino acids. The CDR3 nucleotides read TGCAGTGCTCCCGACAGGGGGCCCTCGAGTGAAGCTTTCTTT. Protein product: CSAPDRGPSSEAFF.

CDR3 DNA: TGTGCCATCAGTGAGCCGCAGGCCCCTCGTGGGCAGTACTTC. Its translation: CAISEPQAPRGQYF. This rearrangement joins TRBV10-3 to TRBJ2-7; no definite D call. Germline V CDR1 and CDR2: ENHRY, SYGVKD. The CDR3 consists of 14 residues. V lost 2 bases, J lost 9 bases, and 17 bases lay in between.

The CDR3 sequence: CASSLVESGAFNEQFF. The CDR3 bases are TGTGCCAGCAGCTTAGTCGAGTCGGGGGCTTTTAATGAGCAGTTCTTC. The chain carries TRBV7-8 and TRBJ2-1, with D perhaps given as TRBD1 or TRBD2 (6 bases each). The germline V gene has CDR1 SGHVS and CDR2 FQNEAQ. The ends were cut back, 1 base at V and 7 bases at J, with 17 bases in the middle. This CDR3 has 16 residues. The full variable domain, rest sourced from reference TRBV7-8 and TRBJ2-1, is GAGVSQSPRYKVAKRGQDVALRCDPISGHVSLFWYQQALGQGPEFLTYFQNEAQLDKSGLPSDRFFAERPEGSVSTLKIQRTQQEDSAVYLCASSLVESGAFNEQFFGPGTRLTVL.

J is TRBJ1-2 and V is TRBV12-3 or TRBV12-4, with D possibly TRBD1 on 5 matching bases. The V and J ends lost 4 bases and 8 bases respectively, with 17 bases between them. The CDR3 is made up of 14 amino acids. Written as DNA, the CDR3 is TGTGCCAGCAGTTATCGGGGGTCCCTGCGGGGCTACACCTTC. It specifies CASSYRGSLRGYTF.

This clonotype occurred many times. The chain has TRBV14 and TRBJ1-3, with D possibly TRBD1 on 5 matching bases. This CDR3 is 16 amino acids long. Germline V gene data show CDR1 as SGHDN and CDR2 as FVKESK. V lost 1 base and J 0 bases, leaving 10 bases between the germline ends. In nucleotides, the CDR3 is TGTGCCAGCAGCCAAGTCGCAGGGTTCTCTGGAAACACCATATATTTT. Translated, it gives CASSQVAGFSGNTIYF.

V is TRBV11-2 and J is TRBJ2-3; 10 bases fit TRBD2. Losses at the gene ends were 5 bases for V and 2 bases for J; bases not matched to a gene: 4. There are 15 residues in the CDR3. The germline CDR1 and CDR2 sequences are SGHAT and FQNNGV. The CDR3: CASSPTSGHTDTQYF. The CDR3, as DNA: TGTGCCAGCAGCCCGACTAGCGGGCACACAGATACGCAGTATTTT. Full variable domain (outside the CDR3, taken from reference TRBV11-2 and TRBJ2-3): EAGVAQSPRYKIIEKRQSVAFWCNPISGHATLYWYQQILGQGPKLLIQFQNNGVVDDSQLPKDRFSAERLKGVDSTLKIQPAKLEDSAVYLCASSPTSGHTDTQYFGPGTRLTVL.

In this sample, this clonotype turned up a few times. This rearrangement joins TRBV18 to TRBJ2-7; 7 bases agree with TRBD1. Germline CDR1 reads KGHSH; CDR2 reads LQKENI. There are 14 residues in the CDR3. V lost 6 bases to trimming and J lost 0 bases; unmatched junction nucleotides: 5. The CDR3 sequence: CASSSRQGSYEQYF. CDR3 nucleotides: TGTGCCAGCTCGAGCCGACAGGGCTCCTACGAGCAGTACTTC. Variable domain in full (rest from reference TRBV18 and TRBJ2-7): NAGVMQNPRHLVRRRGQEARLRCSPMKGHSHVYWYRQLPEEGLKFMVYLQKENIIDESGMPKERFSAEFPKEGPSILRIQQVVRGDSAAYFCASSSRQGSYEQYFGPGTRLTVT.

The rearrangement links TRBV3-1 to TRBJ2-7; 11 nucleotides match TRBD2. Losses at the gene ends were 5 bases for V and 6 bases for J; bases not matched to a gene: 9. Germline V gene sequence: CDR1 LGHDT, CDR2 YNNKEL (reference sequence). The CDR3 is 15 residues long. CDR3 sequence: CASSKVAGGPSEQYF. Written as DNA, the CDR3 is TGTGCCAGCAGCAAAGTAGCGGGAGGGCCCTCCGAGCAGTACTTC.

The chain joins TRBV5-1 to TRBJ2-7; TRBD2 aligns across 10 bases. The CDR3 runs 15 residues. CDR1 is SGHRS and CDR2 is YFSETQ in the germline V gene. The V gene end was trimmed by 4 bases and the J gene end by 2 bases; junction bases not matched to a gene: 6. The DNA for the CDR3 is TGCGCCAGCAGCCCCTGGACTAGCGGTCCCTACGAGCAGTACTTC. The encoded protein is CASSPWTSGPYEQYF.